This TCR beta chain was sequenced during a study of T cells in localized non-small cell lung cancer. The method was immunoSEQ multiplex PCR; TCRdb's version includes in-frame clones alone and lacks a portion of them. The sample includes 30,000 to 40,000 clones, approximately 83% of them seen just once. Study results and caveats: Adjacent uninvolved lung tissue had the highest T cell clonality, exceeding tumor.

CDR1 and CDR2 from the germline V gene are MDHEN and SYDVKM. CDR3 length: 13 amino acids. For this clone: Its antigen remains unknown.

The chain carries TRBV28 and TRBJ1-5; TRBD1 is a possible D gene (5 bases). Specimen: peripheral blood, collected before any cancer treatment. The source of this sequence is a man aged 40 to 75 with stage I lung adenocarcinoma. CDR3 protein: CAAGENSNQPQHF. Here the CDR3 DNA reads TGTGCAGCGGGGGAAAATAGCAATCAGCCCCAGCATTTT. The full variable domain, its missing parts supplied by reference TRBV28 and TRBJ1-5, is DVKVTQSSRYLVKRTGEKVFLECVQDMDHENMFWYRQDPGLGLRLIYFSYDVKMKEKGDIPEGYSVSREKKERFSLILESASTNQTSMYLCAAGENSNQPQHFGDGTRLSIL.